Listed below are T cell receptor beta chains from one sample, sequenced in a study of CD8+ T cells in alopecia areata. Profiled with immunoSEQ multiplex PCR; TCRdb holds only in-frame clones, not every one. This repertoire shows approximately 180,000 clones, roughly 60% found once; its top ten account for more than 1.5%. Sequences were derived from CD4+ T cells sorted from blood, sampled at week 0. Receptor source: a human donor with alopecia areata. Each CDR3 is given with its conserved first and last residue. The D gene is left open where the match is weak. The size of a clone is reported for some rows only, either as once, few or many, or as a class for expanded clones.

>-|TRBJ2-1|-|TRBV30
CAWSVQGPRWNEQFF
TGTGCCTGGAGTGTACAAGGGCCCCGATGGAATGAGCAGTTCTTC
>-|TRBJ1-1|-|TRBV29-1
CSVARLMNTEAFF
TGCAGCGTTGCCCGTCTCATGAACACTGAAGCTTTCTTT
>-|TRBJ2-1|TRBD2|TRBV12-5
CASGLVGRGDTYNEQFF
TGTGCTAGTGGTTTGGTAGGGCGGGGGGACACCTACAATGAGCAGTTCTTC
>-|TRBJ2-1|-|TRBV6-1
CASSPGPNEQFF
TGTGCCAGCTCCCCGGGCCCCAATGAGCAGTTCTTC
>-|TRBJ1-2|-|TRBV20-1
CSPQGIEGYTF
TGCTCACCCCAGGGAATCGAGGGCTACACCTTC
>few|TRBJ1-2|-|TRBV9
CASSLGHAYGYTF
TGTGCCAGCAGCCTGGGGCATGCCTATGGCTACACCTTC
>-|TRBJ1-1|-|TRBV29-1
CSVARANTEAFF
TGCAGCGTCGCACGAGCTAACACTGAAGCTTTCTTT
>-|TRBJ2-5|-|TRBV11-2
CASSLGVGQETQYF
TGTGCCAGCAGCTTAGGCGTGGGGCAAGAGACCCAGTACTTC
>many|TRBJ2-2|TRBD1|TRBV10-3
CAMWTGNTGELFF
TGTGCCATGTGGACAGGGAACACCGGGGAGCTGTTTTTT
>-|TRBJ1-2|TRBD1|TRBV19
CASSTGGRATSYGYTF
TGTGCCAGTAGTACAGGGGGCCGGGCCACCTCCTATGGCTACACCTTC
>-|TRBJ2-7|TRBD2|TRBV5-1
CASSLASGPSYEQYF
TGCGCCAGCAGCTTGGCTAGCGGGCCCTCCTACGAGCAGTACTTC
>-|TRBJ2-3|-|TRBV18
CASSLGGANTQYF
TGTGCCAGCTCACTGGGAGGCGCAAATACGCAGTATTTT
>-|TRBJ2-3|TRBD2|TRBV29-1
CSLRTSGAGDTQYF
TGCAGCCTTAGGACTAGCGGGGCAGGGGATACGCAGTATTTT
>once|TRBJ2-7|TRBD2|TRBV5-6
CASSLVASSGGDYEQYF
TGTGCCAGCAGCTTGGTCGCCTCTAGCGGGGGGGACTACGAGCAGTACTTC
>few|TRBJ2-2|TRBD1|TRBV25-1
CASTGTGATGELFF
TGTGCCAGCACTGGGACAGGGGCAACCGGGGAGCTGTTTTTT
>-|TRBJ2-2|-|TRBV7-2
CASSQYSTGMFF
TGTGCCAGCAGCCAGTACTCCACCGGAATGTTTTTT
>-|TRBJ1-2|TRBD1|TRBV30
CAWTGQGAGGYTF
TGTGCCTGGACCGGACAGGGGGCAGGAGGCTACACCTTC
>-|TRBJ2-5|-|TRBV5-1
CASSLGQRQETQYF
TGCGCCAGCAGCTTGGGACAGAGACAAGAGACCCAGTACTTC